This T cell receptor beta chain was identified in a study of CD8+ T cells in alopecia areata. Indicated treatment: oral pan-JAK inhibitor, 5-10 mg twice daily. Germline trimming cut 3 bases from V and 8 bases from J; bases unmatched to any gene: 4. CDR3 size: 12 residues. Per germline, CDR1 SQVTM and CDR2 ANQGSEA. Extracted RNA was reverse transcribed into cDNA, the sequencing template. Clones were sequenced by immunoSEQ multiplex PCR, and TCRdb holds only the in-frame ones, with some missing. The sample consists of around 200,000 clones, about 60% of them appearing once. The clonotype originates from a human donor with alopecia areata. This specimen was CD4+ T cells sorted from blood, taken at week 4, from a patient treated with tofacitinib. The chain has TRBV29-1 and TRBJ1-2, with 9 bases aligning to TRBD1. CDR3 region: CSVEGQGVGYTF. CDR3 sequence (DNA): TGCAGCGTTGAGGGACAGGGAGTAGGCTACACCTTC.